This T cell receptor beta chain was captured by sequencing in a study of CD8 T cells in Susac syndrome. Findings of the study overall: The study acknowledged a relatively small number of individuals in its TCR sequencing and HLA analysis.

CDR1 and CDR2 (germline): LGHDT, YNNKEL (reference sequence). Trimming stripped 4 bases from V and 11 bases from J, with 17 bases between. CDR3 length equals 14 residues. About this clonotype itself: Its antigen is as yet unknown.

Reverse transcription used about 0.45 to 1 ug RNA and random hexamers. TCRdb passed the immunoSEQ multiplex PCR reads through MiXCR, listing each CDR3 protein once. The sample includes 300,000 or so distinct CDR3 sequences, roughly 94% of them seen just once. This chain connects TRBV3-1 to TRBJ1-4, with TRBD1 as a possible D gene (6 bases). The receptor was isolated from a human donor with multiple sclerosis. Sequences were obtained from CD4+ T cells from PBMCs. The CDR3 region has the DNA TGTGCCAGCAGCCTCGGACAGCCGAAGGATAAACTGTTTTTT. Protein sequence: CASSLGQPKDKLFF.